The clone carrying this T cell receptor beta chain was seen only once. This record belongs to a study of blood T cell repertoires in COVID-19. This CDR3 has 15 residues. Germline V gives CDR1 MNHEY, CDR2 SVGAGI. V lost 0 bases and J lost 6; bases outside the gene matches: 4. Using immunoSEQ multiplex PCR, the repertoire was profiled, and TCRdb retains in-frame clones only, with some absent. The data hold a few hundred thousand clones, with approximately 90% observed a single time. Input material: peripheral blood. The clonotype originates from a woman aged 45-65 years who had recovered from COVID-19. The chain carries TRBV6-5 and TRBJ2-1; 8 bases fit TRBD2. The CDR3 sequence: CASSYSGLAGNEQFF. The CDR3 region has the DNA TGTGCCAGCAGTTACTCGGGGCTAGCGGGCAATGAGCAGTTCTTC.